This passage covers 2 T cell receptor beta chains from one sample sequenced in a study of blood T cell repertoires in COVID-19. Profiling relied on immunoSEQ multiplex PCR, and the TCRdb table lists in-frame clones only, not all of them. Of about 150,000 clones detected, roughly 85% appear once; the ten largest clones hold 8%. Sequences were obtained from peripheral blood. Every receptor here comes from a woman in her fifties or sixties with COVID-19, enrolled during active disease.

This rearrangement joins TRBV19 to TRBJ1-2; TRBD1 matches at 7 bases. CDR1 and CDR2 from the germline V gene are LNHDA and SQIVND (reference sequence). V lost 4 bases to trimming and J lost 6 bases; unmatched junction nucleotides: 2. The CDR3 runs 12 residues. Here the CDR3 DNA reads TGTGCCAGTAGTAGACAGGGACATGGCTACACCTTC. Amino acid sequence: CASSRQGHGYTF.

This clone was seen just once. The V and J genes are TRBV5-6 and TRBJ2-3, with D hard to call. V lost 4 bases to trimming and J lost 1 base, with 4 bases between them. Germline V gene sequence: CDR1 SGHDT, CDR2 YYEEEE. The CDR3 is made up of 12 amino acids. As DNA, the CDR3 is TGTGCCAGCAGCCGGGGCACAGATACGCAGTATTTT. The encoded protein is CASSRGTDTQYF.